A selection of T cell receptor beta chains follows, all from one sample in a study of CD8 T cells in Susac syndrome. A single record per CDR3 protein comes from TCRdb applying MiXCR to the immunoSEQ multiplex PCR reads. The sample has around 300,000 distinct CDR3 sequences; roughly 85% are singletons. Sequencing used CD8+ T cells from PBMCs. These receptors all come from a human donor with multiple sclerosis. CDR3s include the opening cysteine and the closing phenylalanine or tryptophan.

v_call	cdr3_length	j_call	cdr3_aa
TRBV27	14	TRBJ2-7	CASSFRASVYEQYF
TRBV18	15	TRBJ1-3	CASSYDGSSGNTIYF
TRBV20-1	13	TRBJ2-3	CSARGENTDTQYF
TRBV9	18	TRBJ1-2	CASSPGQGAGLGDYGYTF
TRBV4-1	18	TRBJ2-5	CASSQDFGRLAGRETQYF
TRBV27	16	TRBJ2-5	CASSNGLAGGAETQYF
TRBV6-1	17	TRBJ2-1	CASSLTSAQGVYNEQFF
TRBV10-3	17	TRBJ2-3	CAIMALAGGFDGDTQYF
TRBV6-2/TRBV6-3	11	TRBJ1-2	CASSRGLGYTF
TRBV27	14	TRBJ1-1	CASSFAGANTEAFF
TRBV9	16	TRBJ2-5	CASSVDTSGPQETQYF
TRBV7-9	16	TRBJ2-1	CASSPSQGSLYNEQFF
TRBV4-3	14	TRBJ2-1	CASSGRTTYNEQFF
TRBV25-1	14	TRBJ1-1	CASSVLGTGTEAFF
TRBV12-3/TRBV12-4	14	TRBJ1-1	CASSLGQGFTEAFF
TRBV5-4	15	TRBJ2-1	CASSFGPSGTYEQFF
TRBV7-2	15	TRBJ2-7	CASSLDSQATGEQYF
TRBV6-4	12	TRBJ2-1	CASSSGQDEQFF
TRBV4-3	15	TRBJ2-7	CASSQDHRGSYEQYF
TRBV3-1	15	TRBJ2-7	CASSQGLAQSYEQYF
TRBV25-1	15	TRBJ1-5	CASSAGTGGNQPQHF
TRBV29-1	13	TRBJ1-1	CSVPVGPNTEAFF
TRBV19	16	TRBJ2-1	CASSYRRASSYNEQFF
TRBV6-1	16	TRBJ2-5	CASSRVAGGSDETQYF
TRBV7-6	13	TRBJ1-1	CASSPSRQGEAFF
TRBV10-3	14	TRBJ2-1	CAIQGAVDWNEQFF
TRBV7-9	13	TRBJ2-7	CASSLGSPGEQYF
TRBV28	18	TRBJ2-7	CASSLPGTSGSGRYEQYF
TRBV4-3	16	TRBJ2-7	CASSQDEREGPYEQYF
TRBV21-1	15	TRBJ2-1	CARKGELGAANEQFF
TRBV7-9	16	TRBJ2-2	CASRIRQGPNTGELFF
TRBV4-3	14	TRBJ2-5	CASSPLGQQQTQYF
TRBV11-2	11	TRBJ2-7	CASSAPGEQYF
TRBV28	14	TRBJ2-7	CASSLLGTGAEQYF
TRBV19	15	TRBJ2-4	CASSWFRDKQNIQYF
TRBV30	14	TRBJ2-7	CAWSGGTYTYEQYF
TRBV27	14	TRBJ1-4	CASSFYEQGGKLFF
TRBV21-1	16	TRBJ2-7	CASSSQTGTGRYEQYF
TRBV7-9	16	TRBJ2-7	CASSLGGQAASHEQYF
TRBV29-1	12	TRBJ2-2	CSVAGGRGELFF
TRBV19	13	TRBJ2-7	CASSSKQAYEQYF
TRBV4-2	15	TRBJ1-1	CASSILGSANTEAFF
TRBV7-2	16	TRBJ2-7	CASSPGGAVPTYEQYF
TRBV6-2/TRBV6-3	13	TRBJ2-7	CASSYVRNYEQYF
TRBV7-9	11	TRBJ2-4	CASQLGNIQYF
TRBV27	17	TRBJ2-7	CASSLFPEAGSFYEQYF
TRBV5-6	16	TRBJ1-6	CASSNIPGSYNSPLHF
TRBV6-5	14	TRBJ2-5	CASSYVPGQETQYF